This T cell receptor (beta chain) was found in a study of control samples from healthy donors and cancer patients. The V and J ends lost 1 base and 6 bases respectively, with 7 bases between them. The CDR3 is made up of 12 amino acids. Details on this clone: The sample carries other DNA sequences with the same CDR3.

TCRdb's copy holds only in-frame clones and misses some; the assay was immunoSEQ multiplex PCR. Seen here are 45,000 to 70,000 clones, approximately 89% observed once, and the top ten hold around 0.9%. The genes are TRBV12-3 or TRBV12-4 and TRBJ2-7, with D unresolved. The receptor was isolated from a man under 40 with colorectal cancer. The sample comprised PBMCs. CDR3 bases: TGTGCCAGCAGTTTAGGTCGGATCGAGCAGTACTTC. This sequence encodes CASSLGRIEQYF.